This passage covers 14 T cell receptor beta chains from one sample sequenced in a study of T cells in Graves' hyperthyroidism and ophthalmopathy. It was RNA transcripts that yielded the amplified TCR beta CDR3 regions. The HTBI set primed first-round TCR CDR3 RT-PCR. TCRdb fed the multiplex PCR reads into MiXCR, producing one record per CDR3 protein. Of around 480,000 distinct CDR3 sequences listed, around 14% are singletons. The sequenced material came from blood. These receptors were obtained from a young woman with Graves' hyperthyroidism.

The V gene is TRBV19, the J gene TRBJ2-1; D is perhaps TRBD1 or TRBD2 (5 bases each). CDR1 is LNHDA and CDR2 is SQIVND in the germline V gene (reference sequence). This CDR3 is 13 amino acids long. The V and J ends lost 3 bases and 7 bases respectively, with 10 bases between them. DNA of the CDR3: TGTGCCAGTAGTATTCTGGGGGATAATGAGCAGTTCTTC. Its protein is CASSILGDNEQFF.

The rearrangement joins TRBV7-2 to TRBJ2-3; D gene ambiguous. CDR3 length: 14 amino acids. V was shortened by 1 base and J by 2 bases, with 7 bases between the two germline ends. The germline CDR1 and CDR2 sequences are SGHTA and FQGNSA. CDR3: CASSLGVDTDTQYF. For the CDR3, the DNA is TGTGCCAGCAGCTTAGGAGTGGACACAGATACGCAGTATTTT.

The chain recombines TRBV20-1 with TRBJ2-1; 8 nucleotides line up with TRBD2. Germline lookup yields CDR1 DFQATT and CDR2 SNEGSKA (reference sequence). Trimming at V came to 6 bases and at J to 6 bases, leaving 19 bases not matched to a gene. This CDR3 has 17 residues. The CDR3 loop reads CSAHPGAAGDTANEQFF. CDR3 DNA: TGCAGTGCCCACCCAGGGGCAGCGGGAGACACAGCCAATGAGCAGTTCTTC.

In this sample, this clonotype turned up many times. The chain links TRBV28 to TRBJ2-6, with D tentatively TRBD1 or TRBD2 (5 bases each). This CDR3 contains 16 residues. Trimming cost V 2 bases and J 0 bases, with 8 bases left between them. The germline gives CDR1 MDHEN, CDR2 SYDVKM. In DNA form, the CDR3 reads TGTGCCAGCAGTTTAGGGGGTAGCTCTGGGGCCAACGTCCTGACTTTC. Its translation: CASSLGGSSGANVLTF.

This clonotype was detected ten times or more. The J gene is TRBJ2-7, the V gene TRBV19, with D tentatively TRBD1 or TRBD2 (5 bases each). The germline V gene encodes CDR1 LNHDA and CDR2 SQIVND (reference sequence). CDR3 length: 13 amino acids. Trimming removed 3 bases at V and 3 bases at J, with 9 bases between. The DNA of the CDR3 is TGTGCCAGTAGTATCCGGGACGACTACGAGCAGTACTTC. Encoded protein: CASSIRDDYEQYF.

This clonotype was picked up many times. The CDR3, as DNA: TGTGCCAGCAGTTACGGGACGGGAGAAGCTTTCTTT. As protein: CASSYGTGEAFF. The J gene is TRBJ1-1, the V gene TRBV6-5; TRBD1 is a possible D gene (5 bases). V was trimmed by 2 bases and J by 8 bases, leaving 9 bases between them. The CDR3 contains 12 residues. Germline CDR1 reads MNHEY; CDR2 reads SVGAGI.

This clonotype was recorded at least ten times. This rearrangement joins TRBV7-2 to TRBJ1-5, with 7 nucleotides matching TRBD1. Germline CDR1 reads SGHTA; CDR2 reads FQGNSA. J was trimmed by 6 bases and V by 0 bases; bases with no gene match: 14. The CDR3 length is 18 residues. CDR3 coding DNA: TGTGCCAGCAGCTTAGCGCGAGGGGGCCCCAGGAAGGCTCAGCCCCAGCATTTT. This sequence encodes CASSLARGGPRKAQPQHF.

At least ten counts were recorded for this clonotype. V gene TRBV3-1 combines with J gene TRBJ2-1; D is ambiguous. Germline lookup yields CDR1 LGHDT and CDR2 YNNKEL (reference sequence). Trimming cost V 0 bases and J 5 bases, with 14 bases left between them. The CDR3 has 16 residues. Here the CDR3 reads CASSQDRSYVHNEQFF. CDR3 sequence (DNA): TGTGCCAGCAGCCAAGATCGGTCTTACGTACACAATGAGCAGTTCTTC.

CDR3 coding DNA: TGTGCCAGCAGCCGGGACGGTTATCCTGAAGCTTTCTTT. Its translation is CASSRDGYPEAFF. The chain combines TRBV6-1 with TRBJ1-1; TRBD1 is a possible D gene (5 bases). Trimming pared 6 bases from V and 6 bases from J, leaving 14 bases between. Germline CDR1 and CDR2: MNHNS and SASEGT. The length of the CDR3 is 13 residues.

This clonotype showed up many times. V usage is TRBV9 and J usage is TRBJ2-3; D is unresolved. The germline V gene has CDR1 SGDLS and CDR2 YYNGEE. Trimming stripped 2 bases from V and 2 bases from J, with 9 bases between. The length of the CDR3 is 14 residues. The CDR3 DNA follows: TGTGCCAGCAGCGTTCGGAGCCACACAGATACGCAGTATTTT. Its translation: CASSVRSHTDTQYF.

This clonotype has at least ten counts. This chain connects TRBV7-3 to TRBJ2-3; D remains ambiguous. The ends were cut back, 5 bases at V and 3 bases at J, with 18 bases in the middle. The germline V gene encodes CDR1 SGHTA and CDR2 FQGTGA. This CDR3 comprises 16 residues. CDR3 sequence: CASSTSGPPGTDTQYF. CDR3 bases: TGTGCCAGCAGCACAAGTGGCCCTCCCGGAACAGATACGCAGTATTTT.

J is TRBJ1-1 and V is TRBV25-1; no clear D gene. This CDR3 region has 13 residues. The germline gives CDR1 MGHDK, CDR2 SYGVNS. V was clipped by 3 bases and J by 5 bases, with 10 bases between them. CDR3 DNA sequence: TGTGCCAGCAGTGAGAGCGGGTGGACTGAAGCTTTCTTT. Encoded protein: CASSESGWTEAFF.

This clonotype was recorded a few times. The chain links TRBV4-1 to TRBJ1-1; tentatively, D is TRBD1 (5 bases). Germline values: CDR1 MGHRA, CDR2 YSYEKL. CDR3 length: 15 amino acids. The V and J ends lost 4 bases and 3 bases respectively, with 15 bases between them. This chain's CDR3 is CASSRRGGPDTEAFF. CDR3 nucleotide sequence: TGCGCCAGCAGCCGCCGGGGCGGGCCGGACACTGAAGCTTTCTTT.

This chain joins TRBV12-5 and TRBJ2-3; D remains ambiguous. V lost 0 bases and J lost 4, with 11 bases in between. Germline-derived CDR1 and CDR2 are LGHNT and FRNRAP. CDR3 length equals 15 residues. This CDR3 reads CASGLVLVGPDTQYF. The CDR3 DNA is TGTGCTAGTGGTTTGGTACTGGTAGGACCAGATACGCAGTATTTT.